What follows is one TCR beta chain and its context. Primers: 60 Vbeta forward and 13 Jbeta reverse. Method: immunoSEQ multiplex PCR; TCRdb's copy keeps in-frame clones and lacks some. The repertoire has 75,000 to 95,000 clones, around 80% of them found once; the top ten carry around 4%. This sample is part of a study of cytomegalovirus exposure and HLA in healthy donors. The germline V and J ends were trimmed by 0 bases and 8 bases, with 11 bases remaining between them. The CDR3 contains 14 residues. The germline CDR1 and CDR2 sequences are MNHEY and SVGAGI. This receptor was identified in a male donor in good health and CMV-seropositive. The sample comprised PBMCs. This sequence joins TRBV6-5 and TRBJ2-1; D is perhaps TRBD2 (6 bases). CDR3 protein: CASSYSSSGDEQFF. As DNA, the CDR3 is TGTGCCAGCAGTTACTCGAGTTCGGGGGATGAGCAGTTCTTC.